The 32 T cell receptor beta chains below come from one sample, sequenced in a study of blood T cell repertoires in COVID-19. The table came from immunoSEQ multiplex PCR; TCRdb's copy has only in-frame clones and leaves some out. The table has around 230,000 clones, 82% seen once. Sequenced material: peripheral blood. Receptors originate from a woman aged 60 to 75 with active or convalescent COVID-19.

V gene TRBV6-5 combines with J gene TRBJ1-5; D is perhaps TRBD1 (6 bases). This CDR3 has 13 residues. The germline V gene encodes CDR1 MNHEY and CDR2 SVGAGI. V was shortened by 6 bases and J by 5 bases, with 11 bases between the two germline ends. CDR3 sequence: CASRRQADQPQHF. CDR3 sequence (DNA): TGTGCCAGCAGAAGACAGGCCGATCAGCCCCAGCATTTT.

Regarding this clone: The same CDR3 is also encoded by other DNA sequences in this sample. The CDR3 bases are TGTGCCAGCTCACCACCGGCAGACACCTACGAGCAGTACTTC. It yields the protein CASSPPADTYEQYF. The V call is TRBV18, the J call TRBJ2-7, with D unresolved. The CDR3 has 14 amino acids. V lost 0 bases and J lost 2, with 8 bases in between. Germline values: CDR1 KGHSH, CDR2 LQKENI.

This clone was seen only a few times. The rearrangement links TRBV27 to TRBJ1-1; TRBD1 matches 8 bases. The CDR3 is 16 residues long. In germline, CDR1 is MNHEY, CDR2 SMNVEV (reference sequence). Trimming removed 5 bases from V and 3 bases from J; junction bases left unmatched: 11. The CDR3 here is CASSDQPGTGHTEAFF. CDR3 nucleotide sequence: TGTGCCAGCAGTGATCAACCCGGGACAGGCCACACTGAAGCTTTCTTT.

The V and J genes are TRBV7-2 and TRBJ1-1; D possibly corresponds to TRBD1 (5 bases). This CDR3 is built from 14 residues. The ends were cut back, 2 bases at V and 3 bases at J, with 10 bases in the middle. Germline-derived CDR1 and CDR2 are SGHTA and FQGNSA. The CDR3, as DNA: TGTGCCAGCAGCTTATCTGGCAGGGACACTGAAGCTTTCTTT. It specifies CASSLSGRDTEAFF.

V is TRBV9 and J is TRBJ2-3, with 8 bases fitting TRBD2. In germline, CDR1 is SGDLS, CDR2 YYNGEE. The CDR3 contains 15 residues. The ends lost 0 bases at V and 5 bases at J; junction bases unmatched: 5. The CDR3: CASSVAGGRLDTQYF. DNA for the CDR3: TGTGCCAGCAGCGTAGCGGGGGGGCGTTTAGATACGCAGTATTTT.

The chain has TRBV19 and TRBJ1-5; 10 bases fit TRBD1. The CDR3 consists of 16 residues. After removal of 3 bases from V and 6 bases from J, the junction contained 8 bases not matched to a gene. CDR1 is LNHDA, CDR2 SQIVND, per germline (reference sequence). This CDR3 reads CASSIGDRGRGQPQHF. CDR3 nucleotides: TGTGCCAGTAGTATCGGCGACAGGGGGCGAGGTCAGCCCCAGCATTTT.

The chain employs TRBV19 and TRBJ2-5, with TRBD2 matching 7 bases. The CDR3 consists of 13 residues. Germline V CDR1 and CDR2: LNHDA, SQIVND (reference sequence). V dropped 3 bases and J dropped 3; count of bases not matched to a gene: 1. The CDR3 region has the DNA TGTGCCAGTAGTATCCGGGGGGAAGAGACCCAGTACTTC. It is translated as CASSIRGEETQYF.

In the case of this clone: The same CDR3 can be traced to other DNA sequences in this sample. This chain links TRBV10-3 with TRBJ1-6, with a possible D match to TRBD1 (5 bases). CDR3 length: 15 amino acids. Germline V gene lookup returns CDR1 ENHRY and CDR2 SYGVKD. The V gene lost 0 bases and the J gene lost 7 bases, with 10 bases spanning the gap. This chain's CDR3 is CAISESGQGNSPLHF. Here the CDR3 DNA reads TGTGCCATCAGTGAGTCGGGGCAGGGCAATTCACCCCTCCACTTT.

The chain joins TRBV5-1 to TRBJ2-3, with 9 bases identical to TRBD2. This CDR3 has 17 residues. V lost 0 bases to trimming and J lost 1 base; unmatched junction nucleotides: 6. Germline V gene sequence: CDR1 SGHRS, CDR2 YFSETQ. For the CDR3, the DNA is TGCGCCAGCAGCTTGGTTGCGCCTAGCGGGGGCACAGATACGCAGTATTTT. Protein product: CASSLVAPSGGTDTQYF.

The chain carries TRBV9 and TRBJ2-3; the match to TRBD2 covers 7 bases. CDR1 and CDR2 from the germline V gene are SGDLS and YYNGEE. Germline trimming cut 6 bases from V and 6 bases from J; bases unmatched to any gene: 13. This CDR3 comprises 15 residues. For the CDR3, the DNA is TGTGCCAGCAACCCTGGGGGGGTGCGGGGTGATACGCAGTATTTT. It yields the protein CASNPGGVRGDTQYF.

This clone has only one observation. This rearrangement joins TRBV2 to TRBJ1-1, with 7 bases aligning to TRBD1. V lost 4 bases and J lost 11; bases outside the gene matches: 4. The CDR3 extends over 11 amino acids. The germline CDR1 and CDR2 sequences are SNHLY and FYNNEI. CDR3 DNA: TGTGCCAGCAGTGCCGGGACAGCTGCTTTCTTT. This encodes CASSAGTAAFF.

This clone has at least ten counts. V gene TRBV7-9 combines with J gene TRBJ2-7; TRBD2 matches 11 bases. CDR1 and CDR2 (germline): SEHNR, FQNEAQ (reference sequence). With 0 bases clipped from V and 4 bases from J, the junction kept 2 bases outside the gene matches. The CDR3 runs 15 residues. For the CDR3, the DNA is TGTGCCAGCAGCTTAGCGTCTAGCGGGGGGTACGAGCAGTACTTC. It yields the protein CASSLASSGGYEQYF.

The chain recombines TRBV5-1 with TRBJ1-3, with TRBD1 matching 11 bases. V lost 2 bases, J lost 0 bases, and 1 base stayed unmatched. The germline V gene encodes CDR1 SGHRS and CDR2 YFSETQ. This CDR3 is built from 16 residues. The CDR3 nucleotides are TGCGCCAGCAGCTTAGGACAGGGGGCCTCTGGAAACACCATATATTTT. Its translation: CASSLGQGASGNTIYF.

The rearrangement joins TRBV27 to TRBJ2-7; 9 bases fit TRBD1. The length of the CDR3 is 14 residues. Germline values: CDR1 MNHEY, CDR2 SMNVEV (reference sequence). V lost 5 bases, J lost 2 bases, and 4 bases stayed unmatched. The CDR3 bases are TGTGCCAGCAGTACACGGACAGGGGCCTACGAGCAGTACTTC. It codes for CASSTRTGAYEQYF.

This clone was found a few times. The rearrangement joins TRBV12-3 or TRBV12-4 to TRBJ2-7, with a weak D call TRBD1 (5 bases). CDR3 length: 11 residues. Trimming removed 4 bases at V and 4 bases at J, with 5 bases between. As DNA, the CDR3 is TGTGCCAGCAGTTCAGGGTACGAGCAGTACTTC. It codes for CASSSGYEQYF.

This clone was counted a single time. The gene calls are TRBV6-6 and TRBJ1-2; tentatively, D is TRBD1 (5 bases). The CDR3 runs 14 residues. Germline V gene lookup returns CDR1 MNHNY and CDR2 SVGAGI (reference sequence). V lost 2 bases, J lost 4 bases, and 11 bases lay in between. The CDR3 reads CASSYPSGGYGYTF. For the CDR3, the DNA is TGTGCCAGCAGTTACCCATCCGGGGGCTATGGCTACACCTTC.

The chain employs TRBV15 and TRBJ2-1; a possible D gene is TRBD2 (5 bases). This CDR3 comprises 15 residues. Germline-derived CDR1 and CDR2 are LNHNV and YYDKDF (reference sequence). With 0 bases removed from V and 4 bases from J, the gap between germline ends came to 10 bases. The CDR3 DNA reads TGTGCCACCAGCAGAGACGACCGGGGATACAATGAGCAGTTCTTC. It codes for CATSRDDRGYNEQFF.

This sequence joins TRBV27 and TRBJ2-1; D gene ambiguous. V was trimmed by 4 bases and J by 5 bases, leaving 15 bases between them. CDR1 is MNHEY and CDR2 is SMNVEV in the germline V gene (reference sequence). The CDR3 is 15 amino acids. CDR3 in amino acids: CASSYRSLVNNEQFF. The CDR3 DNA sequence: TGTGCCAGCAGTTACAGAAGCCTGGTCAACAATGAGCAGTTCTTC.

The rearrangement joins TRBV7-3 to TRBJ2-5; tentatively, D is TRBD1 (7 bases). CDR3 length equals 15 residues. The ends were cut back, 2 bases at V and 4 bases at J, with 14 bases in the middle. The V gene's germline CDR1 is SGHTA and CDR2 FQGTGA. The CDR3 loop is CASSLGGGQRETQYF. CDR3 nucleotide sequence: TGTGCCAGCAGCTTAGGAGGGGGCCAAAGAGAGACCCAGTACTTC.

A note on this clone: The junction departs from germline at one end; a sequencing error may be responsible. This chain links TRBV9 with TRBJ1-6; D gene uncertain. The CDR3 loop spans 16 amino acids. Germline loops: CDR1 SGDLS, CDR2 YYNGEE. CDR3 nucleotides: TGTGCCAGCGGCGTAGGGCAGGCTCTTATTAATTCACCCCTCCACTTT. It encodes CASGVGQALINSPLHF.

J is TRBJ1-2 and V is TRBV5-1; D is undetermined. CDR3 length: 12 residues. Germline values: CDR1 SGHRS, CDR2 YFSETQ. Trimming removed 2 bases from V and 2 bases from J, with 4 bases in between. This CDR3 reads CASSFRNYGYTF. CDR3 sequence (DNA): TGCGCCAGCAGCTTCAGGAACTATGGCTACACCTTC.

On this clone: The junction shows a germline mismatch at one end, possibly a read error. Written as DNA, the CDR3 is TGCGCCAGCGAAGAACGTACTTTC. This gives the protein CASEERTF. This chain links TRBV4-1 with TRBJ1-2; no reliable D call. Germline V lookup: CDR1 MGHRA, CDR2 YSYEKL. CDR3 size: 8 residues.

V gene TRBV9 combines with J gene TRBJ2-2; 11 positions agree with TRBD2. Germline trimming cut 3 bases from V and 1 base from J; bases unmatched to any gene: 5. Germline V gives CDR1 SGDLS, CDR2 YYNGEE. The CDR3 covers 17 residues. The CDR3: CASSATSGDLNTGELFF. The CDR3 DNA sequence: TGTGCCAGCAGCGCGACTAGCGGGGACCTGAACACCGGGGAGCTGTTTTTT.

The chain joins TRBV24-1 to TRBJ2-3; 7 bases line up with TRBD1. After removal of 4 bases from V and 0 bases from J, the junction contained 9 bases not matched to a gene. The CDR3 has 17 residues. Germline CDR1 and CDR2: KGHDR and SFDVKD. The CDR3 DNA sequence: TGTGCCACCAGTGACCCCAATCGACAGGGAAGCACAGATACGCAGTATTTT. Translating gives CATSDPNRQGSTDTQYF.

This CDR3 reads CASSEPGSNYGYTF. CDR3 sequence (DNA): TGTGCCAGCAGTGAGCCAGGCTCTAACTATGGCTACACCTTC. The chain recombines TRBV6-2 or TRBV6-3 with TRBJ1-2; D remains unclear. Trimming pared 5 bases from V and 0 bases from J, leaving 10 bases between. Germline loops: CDR1 MNHEY, CDR2 SVGEGT. This CDR3 is built from 14 residues.

The rearrangement joins TRBV4-1 to TRBJ1-2, with D possibly TRBD1 on 6 matching bases. This CDR3 comprises 15 residues. V was shortened by 4 bases and J by 5 bases, with 17 bases between the two germline ends. Germline V gene lookup returns CDR1 MGHRA and CDR2 YSYEKL. The CDR3 DNA follows: TGCGCCAGCAGCCTACCCGTGGGGGCGGAGTATGGCTACACCTTC. The encoded protein is CASSLPVGAEYGYTF.

This chain links TRBV30 with TRBJ1-1, with D unresolved. V was pared by 2 bases and J by 1 base, with 5 bases between. The CDR3 has 12 residues. Germline values: CDR1 GTSNPN, CDR2 SVGIG (reference sequence). CDR3 amino acids: CAWSSGNTEAFF. CDR3 DNA: TGTGCCTGGAGTTCGGGGAACACTGAAGCTTTCTTT.

A note on this clone: Additional DNA sequences in this sample encode the identical CDR3. The chain is built from TRBV29-1 and TRBJ2-1; 12 bases agree with TRBD2. The length of the CDR3 is 15 residues. Germline CDR1 SQVTM, CDR2 ANQGSEA. V lost 1 base to trimming and J lost 2 bases; unmatched junction nucleotides: 0. DNA of the CDR3: TGCAGCGTTGAAGGACTAGCGGGAGCCTACAATGAGCAGTTCTTC. It translates to CSVEGLAGAYNEQFF.

This clone was seen once. This chain joins TRBV18 and TRBJ1-5; TRBD1 matches at 7 bases. Germline lookup yields CDR1 KGHSH and CDR2 LQKENI. Trimming cost V 1 base and J 2 bases; bases outside gene matches: 5. The CDR3 extends over 16 amino acids. CDR3 nucleotide sequence: TGTGCCAGCTCACCACAATCAGGGGGTCGCAATCAGCCCCAGCATTTT. Its translation is CASSPQSGGRNQPQHF.

There are a few counts of this clone. CDR3 sequence reads: CASSPSPGSYEQYF. CDR3 DNA: TGTGCCAGCAGTCCCTCCCCCGGCTCCTACGAGCAGTACTTC. This sequence joins TRBV27 and TRBJ2-7; D unresolved. Trimming cost V 5 bases and J 0 bases, with 11 bases left between them. The CDR3 sequence is 14 residues long. Germline CDR1 and CDR2: MNHEY and SMNVEV (reference sequence).

The V gene is TRBV27, the J gene TRBJ1-1; 8 nucleotides line up with TRBD1. This CDR3 has 17 amino acids. Germline CDR1 and CDR2: MNHEY and SMNVEV (reference sequence). V was pared by 6 bases and J by 3 bases, with 15 bases of the junction left unmatched. For the CDR3, the DNA is TGTGCCAGCAGGAACATTCCAATGACAGGGGCGGACACTGAAGCTTTCTTT. Translation gives CASRNIPMTGADTEAFF.

The chain carries TRBV7-2 and TRBJ1-2, with TRBD1 matching 8 bases. The J segment lost 4 bases and the V segment lost 5 bases, leaving 6 bases of the junction unmatched. CDR3 length: 14 residues. Germline V CDR1 and CDR2: SGHTA, FQGNSA. The CDR3 loop reads CASSRTGTFYGYTF. CDR3 sequence (DNA): TGTGCCAGCAGCCGGACAGGGACTTTCTATGGCTACACCTTC.